Given below is one T cell receptor (beta chain) in context. The data stem from a study of blood T cell repertoires in COVID-19. The CDR3 consists of 14 residues. Unmatched junction bases numbered 7, after V lost 5 bases and J lost 9 bases. Sequencing was performed with immunoSEQ multiplex PCR; in TCRdb, only in-frame clones are kept and a portion is missing. The table lists some 150,000 clones, around 83% of them singletons, with about 3.6% in the top ten. The source is a woman aged 50 to 65 in a cohort exposed to, infected with or recovered from COVID-19 (not recorded which). This chain connects TRBV5-3 to TRBJ1-6, with 8 bases that match TRBD1. TRBV5-3 is an open reading frame, and its role is uncertain. Specimen: PBMCs or T cells enriched from blood (not recorded which). In DNA form, the CDR3 reads TGTGCCAGAAGTCTGGACAGGGCAGGTTCACCCCTCCACTTT. Translated: CARSLDRAGSPLHF.